Listed below are T cell receptor beta chains from one sample, sequenced in a study of cytomegalovirus exposure and HLA in healthy donors. TCRdb keeps only in-frame clones here, not all; method: immunoSEQ multiplex PCR. The data hold roughly 120,000 clones, with under 90% observed a single time. The sequenced sample was PBMCs. These receptors were obtained from a young woman in good health and CMV-seronegative. Both conserved end residues are part of each CDR3. D genes are given only for firm matches. Size is omitted from some rows. Given values are once, few, many or a class for expanded clones.

V gene,D gene,J gene,clone size,CDR3 DNA,CDR3 protein
TRBV6-5,-,TRBJ1-6,-,TGTGCCAGCAGTTACGAGGGGAGGCCACCCCTCCACTTT,CASSYEGRPPLHF
TRBV11-2,-,TRBJ1-5,-,TGTGCCAGCAGCTTAGTGGCAGGGTTTAGCAATCAGCCCCAGCATTTT,CASSLVAGFSNQPQHF
TRBV10-1,-,TRBJ2-1,-,TGCGCCAGCAGTGTCCCGGGACTGGGTCTGGGGCAGTTCTTC,CASSVPGLGLGQFF
TRBV7-9,-,TRBJ2-1,-,TGTGCCAGCAGCCTCGCAGGTGAGCAGTTCTTC,CASSLAGEQFF
TRBV19,TRBD2,TRBJ2-7,-,TGTGCCAGTAGTGCCGGACTAGGCTACGAGCAGTACTTC,CASSAGLGYEQYF
TRBV7-2,TRBD2,TRBJ2-2,-,TGTGCCAGCAGCTCCGCAACTAGCGGGACCAACACCGGGGAGCTGTTTTTT,CASSSATSGTNTGELFF
TRBV5-6,-,TRBJ1-6,-,TGTGCCAGCACCCGGTTCGGGGGTAATTCACCCCTCCACTTT,CASTRFGGNSPLHF
TRBV6-6,TRBD1,TRBJ2-7,-,TGTGCCAGCAGACCCCGACAGGGTCAGCGCGAGCAGTACTTC,CASRPRQGQREQYF
TRBV18,TRBD2,TRBJ2-5,-,TGTGCCAGCTCACCACCCCTAGCGGGATCCGGGACCCAGTACTTC,CASSPPLAGSGTQYF
TRBV11-2,-,TRBJ2-1,once,TGTGCCAGCAGCTTAGGAGGGAGAGAAGAGCAGTTCTTC,CASSLGGREEQFF
TRBV5-6,TRBD1,TRBJ2-5,-,TGTGCCAGCACCGTCACAGGGGGCTGGGAGACCCAGTACTTC,CASTVTGGWETQYF
TRBV4-3,-,TRBJ2-1,-,TGCGCCAGCAGCCAAGATGGGAGCGGACCCTACAATGAGCAGTTCTTC,CASSQDGSGPYNEQFF
TRBV28,-,TRBJ1-1,-,TGTGCCAGCTACCGCGGCATGAACACTGAAGCTTTCTTT,CASYRGMNTEAFF
TRBV6-6,-,TRBJ1-3,-,TGTGCCAGCAGTTATGCGGGCAGCTTATCTGGAAACACCATATATTTT,CASSYAGSLSGNTIYF
TRBV12-5,-,TRBJ2-2,-,TGTGCTAGTGGTTTATTGTCCAACTCCGGGGAGCTGTTTTTT,CASGLLSNSGELFF
TRBV18,-,TRBJ1-1,once,TGTGCCAGCTCACCCCTAAACACTGAAGCTTTCTTT,CASSPLNTEAFF
TRBV6-5,-,TRBJ2-1,-,TGTGCCAGCAGTTACTCTTGGAGTTGGCATGAGCAGTTCTTC,CASSYSWSWHEQFF
TRBV11-2,TRBD1,TRBJ1-4,-,TGTGCCAGCAGCTTAGTCGGGACAGGGTCTGGCGAAAAACTGTTTTTT,CASSLVGTGSGEKLFF
TRBV5-1,-,TRBJ2-2,-,TGCGCCAGCAGCTTGGCACTCATGTCGTCCACCGGGGAGCTGTTTTTT,CASSLALMSSTGELFF
TRBV19,TRBD1,TRBJ2-3,-,TGTGCCAGTAGTGGGAACGACAGGGGGTTCGGTACAGATACGCAGTATTTT,CASSGNDRGFGTDTQYF
TRBV6-1,-,TRBJ2-2,once,TGTGCCAGCAGTGAGGTCCTAGCAAACACCGGGGAGCTGTTTTTT,CASSEVLANTGELFF
TRBV27,TRBD1,TRBJ1-5,-,TGTGCCAGCAGTAAGGGACAGGGGGCAAATAGCAATCAGCCCCAGCATTTT,CASSKGQGANSNQPQHF
TRBV5-1,TRBD2,TRBJ2-7,few,TGCGCCAGCAGCTTGGAAGGGACTACAGACGAGCAGTACTTC,CASSLEGTTDEQYF
TRBV28,TRBD2,TRBJ2-4,-,TGTGCCAGCAGTTTAGCCTGGAAGAGTAGCGGGCAACTAGCCAAAAACATTCAGTACTTC,CASSLAWKSSGQLAKNIQYF
TRBV7-9,-,TRBJ1-1,-,TGTGCCAGCAGCTTAGGGGGCGCAGGATACCTCATGAACACTGAAGCTTTCTTT,CASSLGGAGYLMNTEAFF
TRBV7-7,-,TRBJ1-5,-,TGTGCTAGCAGCTTAGCCCTCAATCAGCCCCAGCATTTT,CASSLALNQPQHF
TRBV4-1,-,TRBJ2-7,-,TGCGCCAGCAGCCAAGATGGCAGGGAGCAGTACTTC,CASSQDGREQYF
TRBV2,TRBD2,TRBJ2-7,-,TGTGCCAGCAGAAAAGGACTAGCGGGAGGAATCTACGAGCAGTACTTC,CASRKGLAGGIYEQYF
TRBV5-1,-,TRBJ1-1,-,TGCGCCAGCAGCTTGCTTGCATCGGGGTGGGAACTGAACACTGAAGCTTTCTTT,CASSLLASGWELNTEAFF
TRBV9,TRBD2,TRBJ2-1,-,TGTGCCAGCAGCGTAAGCGCGGGAGGGCCAAATGAGCAGTTCTTC,CASSVSAGGPNEQFF
TRBV29-1,TRBD2,TRBJ2-7,-,TGCAGCGTTGGGCGGGAGGGGTGGAACGAGCAGTACTTC,CSVGREGWNEQYF
TRBV7-2,-,TRBJ1-2,-,TGTGCCAGCAGCTTACCGAACAGGGCAAGAACTAACTATGGCTACACCTTC,CASSLPNRARTNYGYTF